The 32 T cell receptor beta chains below all came from one sample that was sequenced in a study of blood T cell repertoires in COVID-19. Sequenced by immunoSEQ multiplex PCR; TCRdb stores in-frame clones only, minus some. The sample consists of over 200,000 clones, roughly 88% of them appearing once. The specimen was peripheral blood. Receptor source: a man aged 25 to 40 who had recovered from COVID-19.

The CDR3 nucleotides read TGCGCCAGCAGATCCGGGACAGGGAGTATCGCCTACGAGCAGTACTTC. It translates to CASRSGTGSIAYEQYF. The genes are TRBV10-1 and TRBJ2-7; 9 bases are shared with TRBD1. The CDR3 contains 16 residues. J gave up 2 bases and V 6 bases, and 11 bases lay outside the gene matches. Germline values: CDR1 WNHNN, CDR2 SYGVQD (reference sequence).

The chain links TRBV6-4 to TRBJ1-2; D ambiguous. From germline, CDR1 is MRHNA and CDR2 SNTAGT. The CDR3 spans 13 residues. V was clipped by 4 bases and J by 4 bases, with 10 bases between them. CDR3 loop: CASSAEAGYGYTF. CDR3 in DNA: TGTGCCAGCAGTGCGGAAGCAGGCTATGGCTACACCTTC.

V is TRBV10-1 and J is TRBJ2-1; 9 bases match TRBD2. V was clipped by 10 bases and J by 4 bases; unmatched bases: 8. Germline V CDR1 and CDR2: WNHNN, SYGVQD (reference sequence). This CDR3 has 14 residues. The CDR3 DNA sequence: TGCGCCACTAGTAGCGGGGGTTTTTACAATGAGCAGTTCTTC. Translating it yields CATSSGGFYNEQFF.

The V gene is TRBV9, the J gene TRBJ2-7; D unclear. V lost 0 bases and J lost 7, with 17 bases in between. The CDR3 extends over 15 amino acids. Per germline, CDR1 SGDLS and CDR2 YYNGEE. CDR3 residues: CASSVGGERLREQYF. In nucleotides, the CDR3 is TGTGCCAGCAGCGTAGGAGGCGAGAGGTTAAGGGAGCAGTACTTC.

V gene TRBV5-6 combines with J gene TRBJ2-1, with D possibly matching TRBD1 (6 bases). The V gene lost 2 bases and the J gene lost 3 bases, with 15 bases spanning the gap. Germline CDR1 and CDR2: SGHDT and YYEEEE. The CDR3 consists of 16 residues. CDR3 nucleotides: TGTGCCAGCAGCTTAACAGGACAGCTTATCTACAATGAGCAGTTCTTC. Its translation is CASSLTGQLIYNEQFF.

CDR3 coding DNA: TGTGCCAGCAGCTTCGAACTAGCGGGGGATGAGCAGTTCTTC. Translation: CASSFELAGDEQFF. The chain recombines TRBV5-4 with TRBJ2-1, with TRBD2 matching 11 bases. Germline V gene data show CDR1 as SGHNT and CDR2 as YYREEE (reference sequence). CDR3 length equals 14 residues. V trimming: 2 bases; J trimming: 8 bases; junction bases outside the gene matches: 3.

The gene calls are TRBV9 and TRBJ2-3, with TRBD2 identical over 8 bases. V lost 2 bases to trimming and J lost 1 base; unmatched junction nucleotides: 6. This CDR3 comprises 16 residues. Per germline, CDR1 SGDLS and CDR2 YYNGEE. CDR3 in amino acids: CASSVGLASRTDTQYF. The DNA for the CDR3 is TGTGCCAGCAGCGTTGGACTAGCATCTCGCACAGATACGCAGTATTTT.

The chain uses TRBV12-3 or TRBV12-4 and TRBJ1-1, with D perhaps TRBD1 (6 bases). The V and J ends lost 9 bases and 5 bases respectively, with 13 bases between them. The CDR3 is 12 residues long. CDR3 amino acids: CARPQGWTEAFF. Written as DNA, the CDR3 is TGTGCCAGGCCACAGGGTTGGACTGAAGCTTTCTTT.

This chain uses TRBV5-1 with TRBJ2-7, with TRBD1 matching over 7 bases. CDR1 and CDR2 (germline): SGHRS, YFSETQ. The CDR3 length is 14 residues. V was clipped by 4 bases and J by 4 bases; unmatched bases: 8. The CDR3 sequence is CASSVTGSGYEQYF. The CDR3, as DNA: TGCGCCAGCAGCGTGACAGGGTCTGGTTACGAGCAGTACTTC.

The rearrangement links TRBV7-2 to TRBJ2-5; 7 bases line up with TRBD2. Trimming at V came to 5 bases and at J to 2 bases, leaving 8 bases not matched to a gene. The CDR3 runs to 15 residues. Germline values: CDR1 SGHTA, CDR2 FQGNSA. The CDR3: CASSKGWGGQETQYF. Here the CDR3 DNA reads TGTGCCAGCAGCAAAGGGTGGGGGGGGCAAGAGACCCAGTACTTC. Together with reference TRBV7-2 and TRBJ2-5, the CDR3 gives the full variable domain: GAGVSQSPSNKVTEKGKDVELRCDPISGHTALYWYRQSLGQGLEFLIYFQGNSAPDKSGLPSDRFSAERTGGSVSTLTIQRTQQEDSAVYLCASSKGWGGQETQYFGPGTRLLVL.

With regard to this clone: Other DNA sequences of this sample code for an identical CDR3. In DNA form, the CDR3 reads TGCGCCAGCAGCTTGACAGGGGGAACTGAAGCTTTCTTT. Its protein product is CASSLTGGTEAFF. This rearrangement joins TRBV5-1 to TRBJ1-1; 8 bases map to TRBD1. The CDR3 spans 13 residues. After removal of 1 base from V and 5 bases from J, the junction contained 1 base not matched to a gene. Germline CDR1 reads SGHRS; CDR2 reads YFSETQ.

The CDR3 DNA reads TGTGCCAGCTCACCCGGGGGGGGAGATACGCAGTATTTT. Translating gives CASSPGGGDTQYF. V and J are TRBV18 and TRBJ2-3; 8 bases are shared with TRBD2. V was pared by 3 bases and J by 5 bases, with 1 base of the junction left unmatched. From germline, CDR1 is KGHSH and CDR2 LQKENI. This CDR3 is 13 amino acids long.

This clone was recorded a few times. This rearrangement joins TRBV6-5 to TRBJ1-1, with a tentative D call TRBD1 (6 bases). CDR1 and CDR2 from the germline V gene are MNHEY and SVGAGI. Trimming cost V 6 bases and J 3 bases, with 14 bases left between them. CDR3 length equals 14 residues. CDR3 nucleotides: TGTGCCAGCAGAAACAGGGCAGGGGACACTGAAGCTTTCTTT. It translates to CASRNRAGDTEAFF.

V is TRBV18 and J is TRBJ2-3, with D uncertain. The V gene's germline CDR1 is KGHSH and CDR2 LQKENI. There are 12 residues in the CDR3. Trimming stripped 3 bases from V and 6 bases from J, with 7 bases between. CDR3 in DNA: TGTGCCAGCTCACCCACCGGGGATACGCAGTATTTT. Its translation is CASSPTGDTQYF.

This chain joins TRBV19 and TRBJ2-1; perhaps TRBD2 as D (6 bases). With 5 bases removed from V and 6 bases from J, the gap between germline ends came to 8 bases. CDR3 length equals 12 residues. Germline lookup yields CDR1 LNHDA and CDR2 SQIVND (reference sequence). CDR3: CASSSRGNEQFF. DNA for the CDR3: TGTGCCAGTAGTTCGCGGGGCAATGAGCAGTTCTTC. Full variable domain (outside the CDR3, taken from reference TRBV19 and TRBJ2-1): DGGITQSPKYLFRKEGQNVTLSCEQNLNHDAMYWYRQDPGQGLRLIYYSQIVNDFQKGDIAEGYSVSREKKESFPLTVTSAQKNPTAFYLCASSSRGNEQFFGPGTRLTVL.

V usage is TRBV10-3 and J usage is TRBJ2-7; 9 nucleotides align to TRBD1. Germline trimming cut 2 bases from V and 5 bases from J; bases unmatched to any gene: 7. Germline lookup yields CDR1 ENHRY and CDR2 SYGVKD. This CDR3 has 15 residues. The DNA for the CDR3 is TGTGCCATCAGTGAGGCCCGGGACAGGGTGAACGAGCAGTACTTC. Encoded protein: CAISEARDRVNEQYF.

This chain links TRBV19 with TRBJ1-2, with D unresolved. The CDR3 is 14 residues long. Trimming left V 5 bases short and J 8 bases short, with 18 bases between. From germline, CDR1 is LNHDA and CDR2 SQIVND (reference sequence). CDR3 coding DNA: TGTGCCAGTAGTCTGGGTGGGCAGATATGGGGCTACACCTTC. This sequence encodes CASSLGGQIWGYTF.

The chain employs TRBV12-3 or TRBV12-4 and TRBJ1-4; TRBD1 matches 7 bases. J lost 12 bases, V lost 6 bases, and 7 bases had no gene match. This CDR3 has 12 amino acids. The CDR3 loop reads CASSFDQGELFF. CDR3 nucleotides: TGTGCCAGCAGCTTTGACCAGGGGGAACTGTTTTTT.

CDR3 bases: TGTGCCAGCAGCTGGGGACAGTTCGATTCACCCCTCCACTTT. Amino acid sequence: CASSWGQFDSPLHF. The J gene is TRBJ1-6, the V gene TRBV7-9, with 7 bases identical to TRBD1. This CDR3 spans 14 amino acids. Germline V CDR1 and CDR2: SEHNR, FQNEAQ (reference sequence). J was trimmed by 8 bases and V by 4 bases; bases with no gene match: 5.

The gene calls are TRBV5-4 and TRBJ2-5; D perhaps matches TRBD1 (6 bases). CDR3 size: 13 residues. The germline V gene encodes CDR1 SGHNT and CDR2 YYREEE (reference sequence). Trimming removed 4 bases from V and 3 bases from J, with 10 bases in between. CDR3 coding DNA: TGTGCCAGCAGCGTTAGGGACAAAGAGACCCAGTACTTC. Its protein is CASSVRDKETQYF.

The J gene is TRBJ1-3, the V gene TRBV4-3; TRBD1 might be the D (5 bases). The CDR3 is 18 amino acids. The germline gives CDR1 LGHNA, CDR2 YSLEER. Trimming shortened V by 4 bases and J by 0 bases, and 19 bases separated the two germline ends. The CDR3 DNA is TGCGCCAGCAGCCCCGATCGTGGGGCAGGGATCTCTGGAAACACCATATATTTT. This sequence encodes CASSPDRGAGISGNTIYF.

CDR3 protein: CASSDRVAYNEQFF. The DNA for the CDR3 is TGTGCCAGCAGTGACAGGGTGGCCTACAATGAGCAGTTCTTC. The J gene is TRBJ2-1, the V gene TRBV25-1; D may be TRBD1 (5 bases). V dropped 3 bases and J dropped 2 bases, with 8 bases sitting between them. Germline lookup yields CDR1 MGHDK and CDR2 SYGVNS. The CDR3 runs to 14 residues.

V usage is TRBV29-1 and J usage is TRBJ1-2; D unresolved. The germline V gene has CDR1 SQVTM and CDR2 ANQGSEA. Trimming pared 4 bases from V and 6 bases from J, leaving 9 bases between. This CDR3 has 11 amino acids. The CDR3 loop is CSVATVNGYTF. CDR3 sequence (DNA): TGCAGCGTTGCAACAGTCAATGGCTACACCTTC.

V is TRBV2 and J is TRBJ1-1, with D maybe TRBD1 (6 bases). With 6 bases removed from V and 3 bases from J, the gap between germline ends came to 11 bases. The CDR3 has 13 residues. The germline V gene encodes CDR1 SNHLY and CDR2 FYNNEI. The CDR3 reads CASSGQTYTEAFF. CDR3 sequence (DNA): TGTGCCAGCAGCGGACAGACGTACACTGAAGCTTTCTTT.

This CDR3 is CASSPRQGLIEQYF. CDR3 nucleotides: TGTGCCAGTAGTCCGAGACAGGGATTAATCGAGCAGTACTTC. J is TRBJ2-7 and V is TRBV19; TRBD1 agrees at 7 bases. Germline CDR1 LNHDA, CDR2 SQIVND (reference sequence). This CDR3 spans 14 amino acids. Trimming took 5 bases from V and 6 from J; bases not matched to a gene: 10.

The chain is built from TRBV27 and TRBJ1-2; D gene unclear. Deletions cut 10 bases from V and 1 base from J, with 19 bases between. Germline V gene lookup returns CDR1 MNHEY and CDR2 SMNVEV (reference sequence). The CDR3 covers 15 residues. For the CDR3, the DNA is TGTGCCACCAGGTCCATTGCCCGGGGTAACTATGGCTACACCTTC. Protein: CATRSIARGNYGYTF.

The chain joins TRBV30 to TRBJ2-1, with D possibly TRBD2 on 6 matching bases. Germline CDR1 is GTSNPN and CDR2 is SVGIG (reference sequence). The CDR3 length is 15 residues. Deletions cut 2 bases from V and 5 bases from J, with 16 bases between. The CDR3 nucleotides are TGTGCCTGGAGTAAGGGGCGGGGAGGTCACAATGAGCAGTTCTTC. Residues: CAWSKGRGGHNEQFF.

The rearrangement uses TRBV10-1 and TRBJ2-2; 11 bases are a match to TRBD2. CDR3 length: 16 residues. V trimming: 2 bases; J trimming: 6 bases; junction bases outside the gene matches: 5. The germline gives CDR1 WNHNN, CDR2 SYGVQD (reference sequence). The CDR3 DNA sequence: TGCGCCAGCAGTGAGGGGGGGACTAGCGGTCCCGGGGAGCTGTTTTTT. It specifies CASSEGGTSGPGELFF.

This chain links TRBV2 with TRBJ1-1, with D perhaps TRBD1 (5 bases). The CDR3 is 14 amino acids. Germline CDR1 SNHLY, CDR2 FYNNEI. The V end was cut by 4 bases, the J end by 1 base, with 10 bases between. CDR3 DNA sequence: TGTGCCAGCAGTGTTCAGGGCCAGAACACTGAAGCTTTCTTT. The encoded protein is CASSVQGQNTEAFF.

V is TRBV5-1 and J is TRBJ1-4, with TRBD1 as a possible D gene (5 bases). The CDR3 totals 15 residues. V was shortened by 0 bases and J by 6 bases, with 12 bases between the two germline ends. Germline CDR1 and CDR2: SGHRS and YFSETQ. For the CDR3, the DNA is TGCGCCAGCAGCTTGGGGCCGGGGGGAGATGAAAAACTGTTTTTT. Translated, it gives CASSLGPGGDEKLFF.

The chain uses TRBV7-9 and TRBJ1-4; D unresolved. The CDR3 length is 15 residues. CDR1 SEHNR and CDR2 FQNEAQ come from the germline V gene (reference sequence). With 4 bases removed from V and 6 bases from J, the gap between germline ends came to 15 bases. CDR3 residues: CASSSLIRSDEKLFF. The CDR3 DNA reads TGTGCCAGCAGCTCCCTGATACGATCGGATGAAAAACTGTTTTTT.

The rearrangement uses TRBV5-1 and TRBJ1-5; maybe TRBD1 (6 bases). Per germline, CDR1 SGHRS and CDR2 YFSETQ. The CDR3 contains 16 residues. V gave up 5 bases and J gave up 1 base, with 16 bases separating them. The CDR3 loop is CASRAGGPLSNQPQHF. Here the CDR3 DNA reads TGCGCCAGCAGGGCCGGGGGGCCCTTGAGCAATCAGCCCCAGCATTTT. Full variable domain (outside the CDR3, taken from reference TRBV5-1 and TRBJ1-5): KAGVTQTPRYLIKTRGQQVTLSCSPISGHRSVSWYQQTPGQGLQFLFEYFSETQRNKGNFPGRFSGRQFSNSRSEMNVSTLELGDSALYLCASRAGGPLSNQPQHFGDGTRLSIL.